What follows are 6 T cell receptor beta chains derived from one specimen sequenced in a study of blood T cell repertoires in COVID-19. Only in-frame clones appear in the TCRdb table, and some are missing; sequencing was by immunoSEQ multiplex PCR. The sample consists of 260,000 or so clones, under 90% of them appearing once. Input material: PBMCs or T cells enriched from blood (not recorded which). Receptors originate from a woman aged 40 to 55 who had been exposed to COVID-19.

The chain has TRBV13 and TRBJ2-3; a possible D gene is TRBD1 (5 bases). The CDR3 contains 14 residues. Deletions cut 5 bases from V and 2 bases from J, with 11 bases between. Germline V gives CDR1 PRHDT, CDR2 FYEKMQ (reference sequence). Here the CDR3 DNA reads TGTGCCAGCAGCCCGCGACAGCTCACAGATACGCAGTATTTT. It codes for CASSPRQLTDTQYF.

This chain connects TRBV27 to TRBJ1-2, with D tentatively TRBD1 (5 bases). The germline V and J ends were trimmed by 4 bases and 3 bases, with 12 bases remaining between them. The CDR3 is 14 residues long. Germline-derived CDR1 and CDR2 are MNHEY and SMNVEV (reference sequence). CDR3 sequence reads: CASSSQGWDYGYTF. As DNA, the CDR3 is TGTGCCAGCAGTTCCCAGGGCTGGGACTATGGCTACACCTTC.

The CDR3 sequence: CASSVAISGDTQYF. CDR3 DNA sequence: TGTGCCAGCAGCGTAGCCATTTCAGGAGATACGCAGTATTTT. This rearrangement joins TRBV9 to TRBJ2-3; the D is unclear. Trimming pared 0 bases from V and 5 bases from J, leaving 10 bases between. The CDR3 is 14 residues long. Germline values: CDR1 SGDLS, CDR2 YYNGEE. Complete variable domain (other parts from reference TRBV9 and TRBJ2-3): DSGVTQTPKHLITATGQRVTLRCSPRSGDLSVYWYQQSLDQGLQFLIQYYNGEERAKGNILERFSAQQFPDLHSELNLSSLELGDSALYFCASSVAISGDTQYFGPGTRLTVL.

The chain employs TRBV4-2 and TRBJ2-7; possible D gene TRBD1, 6 bases. CDR1 is LGHNA, CDR2 YNFKEQ, per germline. The CDR3 contains 14 residues. Trimming shortened V by 1 base and J by 3 bases, and 10 bases separated the two germline ends. The CDR3 DNA reads as TGTGCCAGCAGCCAAGGGGACACTAACTACGAGCAGTACTTC. It yields the protein CASSQGDTNYEQYF.

This chain uses TRBV5-1 with TRBJ1-1, with a weak D call TRBD1 (5 bases). The CDR3 extends over 11 amino acids. Trimming took 2 bases from V and 7 from J, leaving 6 bases between them. Per germline, CDR1 SGHRS and CDR2 YFSETQ. CDR3 bases: TGCGCCAGCAGCTTCCAGGGTGAAGCTTTCTTT. Encoded protein: CASSFQGEAFF.

This chain connects TRBV5-6 to TRBJ1-4; maybe TRBD1 (5 bases). Trimming cost V 2 bases and J 8 bases, with 16 bases left between them. Germline values: CDR1 SGHDT, CDR2 YYEEEE. This CDR3 region has 15 residues. CDR3 sequence: CASSLSQGNGEKLFF. The CDR3 DNA sequence: TGTGCCAGCAGCTTAAGCCAGGGTAATGGGGAAAAACTGTTTTTT.